The 24 T cell receptor beta chains given below trace back to one sample, sequenced in a study of radiation and T cells in renal cell carcinoma. Sequencing was performed with immunoSEQ multiplex PCR; in TCRdb, only in-frame clones are kept and a portion is missing. Of approximately 83,000 clones in the sample, just under 85% were seen once. Time point reported: blood 4 weeks post-SBRT, at nephrectomy. As to treatment: 15 Gy SBRT to primary tumor, nephrectomy 4 weeks later. The sequencing here drew on blood, taken from a patient whose treatment included radiotherapy and nephrectomy. These receptors originate from a man aged 45-65 years with renal cell carcinoma.

Points on this clone: One end of the junction does not line up with germline, which may come from a read error. The CDR3 region is CASSDSGRSNEQFF. The DNA of the CDR3 is TGTGCCAGCAGTGACTCCGGTCGTAGCAATGAGCAGTTCTTC. The V call is TRBV6-5, the J call TRBJ2-1, with unresolved D. Germline V gives CDR1 MNHEY, CDR2 SVGAGI. This CDR3 is built from 14 residues.

The chain recombines TRBV27 with TRBJ2-6; D may be TRBD1 (5 bases). Trimming removed 1 base from V and 4 bases from J, with 8 bases in between. The length of the CDR3 is 15 residues. CDR1 and CDR2 (germline): MNHEY, SMNVEV (reference sequence). As DNA, the CDR3 is TGTGCCAGCAGTTTATTAGGGGCCGGGGCCAACGTCCTGACTTTC. It codes for CASSLLGAGANVLTF.

The chain has TRBV5-1 and TRBJ2-5; 9 nucleotides match TRBD1. Germline V gene data show CDR1 as SGHRS and CDR2 as YFSETQ. V was pared by 4 bases and J by 3 bases, with 10 bases of the junction left unmatched. This CDR3 is 16 amino acids long. The CDR3 DNA reads as TGCGCCAGCAGCGAATTAGCCCGGGACAGGGAAGAGACCCAGTACTTC. Protein: CASSELARDREETQYF. Based on the CDR3 plus reference TRBV5-1 and TRBJ2-5, the full variable domain is KAGVTQTPRYLIKTRGQQVTLSCSPISGHRSVSWYQQTPGQGLQFLFEYFSETQRNKGNFPGRFSGRQFSNSRSEMNVSTLELGDSALYLCASSELARDREETQYFGPGTRLLVL.

The gene calls are TRBV5-1 and TRBJ2-3; the match to TRBD2 covers 10 bases. This CDR3 has 14 residues. CDR1 is SGHRS and CDR2 is YFSETQ in the germline V gene. V lost 5 bases and J lost 3; bases outside the gene matches: 3. The CDR3 DNA reads as TGCGCCAGCAGTCTAGCGGGAGAAACAGATACGCAGTATTTT. This codes for CASSLAGETDTQYF.

CDR3 DNA sequence: TGTGCCAGCAGCTTATCCCGGGCGAACACTGAAGCTTTCTTT. Translating gives CASSLSRANTEAFF. The gene calls are TRBV11-3 and TRBJ1-1; D is unclear. The CDR3 totals 14 residues. Germline V gene sequence: CDR1 SGHNT, CDR2 YENEEA. The V and J ends lost 2 bases and 1 base respectively, with 8 bases between them. Full variable domain (remainder filled in from reference TRBV11-3 and TRBJ1-1): EAGVVQSPRYKIIEKKQPVAFWCNPISGHNTLYWYLQNLGQGPELLIRYENEEAVDDSQLPKDRFSAERLKGVDSTLKIQPAELGDSAVYLCASSLSRANTEAFFGQGTRLTVV.

The rearrangement uses TRBV20-1 and TRBJ2-5; D gene ambiguous. CDR3 length equals 11 residues. Trimming removed 6 bases at V and 3 bases at J, with 8 bases between. Germline assignment: CDR1 DFQATT and CDR2 SNEGSKA (reference sequence). The CDR3 spells CSALKEETQYF. The DNA of the CDR3 is TGCAGTGCGCTGAAAGAAGAGACCCAGTACTTC.

This chain uses TRBV19 with TRBJ1-1; 10 bases line up with TRBD1. Per germline, CDR1 LNHDA and CDR2 SQIVND (reference sequence). Trimming took 5 bases from V and 6 from J; bases not matched to a gene: 6. This CDR3 is built from 14 residues. The DNA of the CDR3 is TGTGCCAGTAGTGCGACAGGGGGCACGCCTGAAGCTTTCTTT. This translates into CASSATGGTPEAFF.

This rearrangement joins TRBV2 to TRBJ2-5, with 7 bases matching TRBD2. Germline assignment: CDR1 SNHLY and CDR2 FYNNEI. Trimming removed 7 bases from V and 0 bases from J; junction bases left unmatched: 5. The CDR3 loop spans 14 amino acids. The chain's CDR3 is CASKPSGYQETQYF. CDR3 nucleotide sequence: TGTGCCAGCAAGCCTAGCGGTTACCAAGAGACCCAGTACTTC.

This clone turned up a few times. Different DNA sequences within this sample yield the same CDR3. V is TRBV9 and J is TRBJ2-5; 11 bases map to TRBD2. From germline, CDR1 is SGDLS and CDR2 YYNGEE. The length of the CDR3 is 16 residues. The V gene end was trimmed by 1 base and the J gene end by 1 base; junction bases not matched to a gene: 3. This chain's CDR3 is CASSVLAGGLQETQYF. The CDR3 region has the DNA TGTGCCAGCAGCGTACTAGCGGGGGGACTCCAAGAGACCCAGTACTTC.

V usage is TRBV6-5 and J usage is TRBJ2-3; D is perhaps TRBD1 (7 bases). The V end lost 4 bases, the J end lost 0 bases, and 14 bases lay between the germline ends. Germline V gene data show CDR1 as MNHEY and CDR2 as SVGAGI. The CDR3 covers 16 residues. The DNA for the CDR3 is TGTGCCAGCAGTTTGTCCGGGGGACAGAGCACAGATACGCAGTATTTT. Amino acid sequence: CASSLSGGQSTDTQYF.

This sequence joins TRBV4-3 and TRBJ1-1; tentative D call: TRBD1 (6 bases). The length of the CDR3 is 15 residues. Germline CDR1 LGHNA, CDR2 YSLEER. The ends were cut back, 0 bases at V and 0 bases at J, with 8 bases in the middle. CDR3 DNA: TGCGCCAGCAGCCAAGAGAGGGGGATGAACACTGAAGCTTTCTTT. It specifies CASSQERGMNTEAFF.

V gene TRBV7-9 combines with J gene TRBJ2-3, with TRBD2 as a possible D gene (5 bases). The CDR3 extends over 16 amino acids. Germline V lookup: CDR1 SEHNR, CDR2 FQNEAQ (reference sequence). The V end was cut by 5 bases, the J end by 2 bases, with 17 bases between. CDR3 sequence reads: CASSPQGSSDTDTQYF. CDR3 bases: TGTGCCAGCAGCCCCCAAGGGAGTTCGGACACAGATACGCAGTATTTT.

As DNA, the CDR3 is TGTGCCAGCAGCGCTGGGACAGGGCCCACTGAAGCTTTCTTT. Protein sequence: CASSAGTGPTEAFF. This chain links TRBV9 with TRBJ1-1; TRBD1 agrees at 9 bases. Trimming removed 3 bases from V and 4 bases from J; junction bases left unmatched: 4. Germline lookup yields CDR1 SGDLS and CDR2 YYNGEE. This CDR3 is built from 14 residues.

J is TRBJ1-3 and V is TRBV6-5; weak D call: TRBD1 (5 bases). V gave up 4 bases and J gave up 2 bases, with 12 bases separating them. Germline-derived CDR1 and CDR2 are MNHEY and SVGAGI. This CDR3 has 15 amino acids. The CDR3 spells CASSSTGRPGNTIYF. CDR3 nucleotides: TGTGCCAGCAGTTCTACGGGGCGGCCTGGAAACACCATATATTTT.

This chain joins TRBV2 and TRBJ2-7, with 10 bases identical to TRBD2. The germline gives CDR1 SNHLY, CDR2 FYNNEI. There are 14 residues in the CDR3. With V trimmed by 3 bases and J by 5 bases, 4 bases remained unmatched. CDR3 loop: CASSDRLAGDEQYF. The CDR3 nucleotides are TGTGCCAGCAGTGATCGTCTAGCGGGAGACGAGCAGTACTTC.

J is TRBJ1-5 and V is TRBV19; D not certain. The germline V and J ends were trimmed by 2 bases and 8 bases, with 7 bases remaining between them. The CDR3 is made up of 12 amino acids. Germline V lookup: CDR1 LNHDA, CDR2 SQIVND (reference sequence). CDR3 coding DNA: TGTGCCAGTAGTATACTAGGTGAGCCCCAGCATTTT. Translated: CASSILGEPQHF.

The chain joins TRBV9 to TRBJ2-7; either TRBD1 or TRBD2 may fit D (5 bases each). The CDR3 contains 15 residues. Deletions cut 2 bases from V and 2 bases from J, with 14 bases between. Germline-derived CDR1 and CDR2 are SGDLS and YYNGEE. The CDR3 coding sequence is TGTGCCAGCAGCGTGACCGGGACCGAAACCTACGAGCAGTACTTC. It encodes CASSVTGTETYEQYF.

This chain links TRBV28 with TRBJ1-5; 7 nucleotides agree with TRBD1. The germline CDR1 and CDR2 sequences are MDHEN and SYDVKM. V dropped 4 bases and J dropped 0; count of bases not matched to a gene: 6. The CDR3 is 16 residues long. Written as DNA, the CDR3 is TGTGCCAGCAGTTGGGGACAGATTTCTAGCAATCAGCCCCAGCATTTT. This codes for CASSWGQISSNQPQHF.

V and J are TRBV10-3 and TRBJ2-1, with 8 positions matching TRBD2. With V trimmed by 6 bases and J by 4 bases, 8 bases remained unmatched. The CDR3 is 15 amino acids. Germline assignment: CDR1 ENHRY and CDR2 SYGVKD. For the CDR3, the DNA is TGTGCCATCAGCCCAGCGGGAGTTTCATACAATGAGCAGTTCTTC. The encoded protein is CAISPAGVSYNEQFF.

The chain couples TRBV19 to TRBJ2-1; the D gene is possibly TRBD2 (5 bases). Looked up from germline, CDR1 is LNHDA and CDR2 is SQIVND (reference sequence). Trimming shortened V by 3 bases and J by 5 bases, and 11 bases separated the two germline ends. The CDR3 length is 14 residues. The CDR3 sequence: CASSIYSANNEQFF. The CDR3 region has the DNA TGTGCCAGTAGTATTTATAGCGCGAACAATGAGCAGTTCTTC.

The rearrangement links TRBV4-3 to TRBJ2-3, with TRBD2 identical over 7 bases. The CDR3 covers 18 residues. The ends lost 2 bases at V and 5 bases at J; junction bases unmatched: 16. CDR1 is LGHNA, CDR2 YSLEER, per germline. Here the CDR3 DNA reads TGCGCCAGCAGCCAATCCTACACGCGACTAGCCTTCGGAGATACGCAGTATTTT. Translated, it gives CASSQSYTRLAFGDTQYF.

The genes are TRBV5-1 and TRBJ1-1, with a tentative D call TRBD1 (6 bases). The CDR3 consists of 14 residues. V dropped 4 bases and J dropped 5 bases, with 15 bases sitting between them. Germline loops: CDR1 SGHRS, CDR2 YFSETQ. The CDR3 loop is CASSPQGAGTEAFF. CDR3 nucleotide sequence: TGCGCCAGCAGCCCACAGGGTGCGGGTACTGAAGCTTTCTTT.

The V and J genes are TRBV21-1 and TRBJ1-5; the DNA was not used to check the table's D call, TRBD1. TRBV21-1 represents a pseudogene. This CDR3 has 18 residues. This CDR3 is CATNCPKVTGERNQPQHF. The CDR3 region has the DNA TGTGCCACCAATTGTCCTAAAGTAACAGGGGAGAGAAATCAGCCCCAGCATTTT.

The chain is built from TRBV7-2 and TRBJ2-1; D remains unclear. CDR1 and CDR2 (germline): SGHTA, FQGNSA. Deletions cut 3 bases from V and 7 bases from J, with 7 bases between. CDR3 length: 12 amino acids. As DNA, the CDR3 is TGTGCCAGCAGCTTCGACGGAAATGAGCAGTTCTTC. Translated: CASSFDGNEQFF.